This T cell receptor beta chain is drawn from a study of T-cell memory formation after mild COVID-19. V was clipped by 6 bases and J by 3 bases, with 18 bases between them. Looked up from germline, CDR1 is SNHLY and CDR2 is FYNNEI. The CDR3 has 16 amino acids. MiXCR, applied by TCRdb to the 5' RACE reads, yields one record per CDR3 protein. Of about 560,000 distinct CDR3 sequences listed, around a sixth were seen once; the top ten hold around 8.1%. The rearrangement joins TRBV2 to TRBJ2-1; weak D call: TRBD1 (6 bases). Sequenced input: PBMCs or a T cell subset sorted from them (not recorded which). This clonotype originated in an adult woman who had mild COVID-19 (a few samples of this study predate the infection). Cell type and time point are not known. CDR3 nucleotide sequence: TGTGCCAGCAGCCGCAGGGGCCAACGTCTCTACAATGAGCAGTTCTTC. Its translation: CASSRRGQRLYNEQFF.